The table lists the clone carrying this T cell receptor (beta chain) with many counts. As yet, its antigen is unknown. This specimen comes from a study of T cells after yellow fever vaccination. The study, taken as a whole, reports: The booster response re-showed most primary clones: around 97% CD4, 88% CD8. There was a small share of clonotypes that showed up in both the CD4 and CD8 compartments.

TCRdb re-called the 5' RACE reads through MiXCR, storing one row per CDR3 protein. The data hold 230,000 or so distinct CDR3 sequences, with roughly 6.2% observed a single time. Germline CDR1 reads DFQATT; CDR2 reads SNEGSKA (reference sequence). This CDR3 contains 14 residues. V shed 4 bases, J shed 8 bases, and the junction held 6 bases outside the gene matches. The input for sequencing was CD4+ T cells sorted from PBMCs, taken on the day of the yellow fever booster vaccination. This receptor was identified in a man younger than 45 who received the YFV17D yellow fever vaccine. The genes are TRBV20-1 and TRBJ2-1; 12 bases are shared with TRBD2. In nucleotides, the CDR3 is TGCAGTGCTATCGGGACTAGCGGGTACTATGAGCAGTTCTTC. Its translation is CSAIGTSGYYEQFF.